This is a list of T cell receptor beta chains from one sample in a study of shared T cell receptors in the human thymus. The protocol was immunoSEQ multiplex PCR, while the TCRdb copy is restricted to in-frame clones and leaves out a portion. The repertoire holds roughly 500,000 clones, with 78% as singletons. These same data were also listed under a study on human thymus T cells.

Source material: thymocytes. The source of these receptors is a boy in the first two years of life with a congenital heart defect. Each CDR3 is given with its conserved first and last residue. The D gene is left open where the match is weak. Expanded clones are given a class, and other clones once, few, many or no size at all.

cdr3_nt cdr3_aa v_call d_call clone_size j_call
TGTGCCAGCAGTCCCCAGGGCTCTGGGGCCAACGTCCTGACTTTC CASSPQGSGANVLTF TRBV27 NA NA TRBJ2-6
TGTGCCAGCACCATTACACAAGCGGGAGCTTATACGCAGTATTTT CASTITQAGAYTQYF TRBV6-4 TRBD2 NA TRBJ2-3
TGTGCCAGCAGCGCCTCTTGGCTCAGGGTATACACCATATATTTT CASSASWLRVYTIYF TRBV9 NA NA TRBJ1-3
TGTGCCAGCAGCGGACGGACAGGGTCCGTGGACGAGCAGTACTTC CASSGRTGSVDEQYF TRBV11-2 TRBD1 NA TRBJ2-7
TGTGCCAGCAGATCGACTAGCCTTCCCGCCAAAAACATTCAGTACTTC CASRSTSLPAKNIQYF TRBV6-6 TRBD2 once TRBJ2-4
TGCGCCAGCAGCCCAGATAACGGGAGCAATCAGCCCCAGCATTTT CASSPDNGSNQPQHF TRBV4-3 NA NA TRBJ1-5
TGTGCCAGCAGCCAAGATTGGGCTAGCGGGTACCAAAACCGTAGCACAGATACGCAGTATTTT CASSQDWASGYQNRSTDTQYF TRBV4-2 TRBD2 once TRBJ2-3
TGTGCCAGCACCCCGGCCACTTGCGCTAGCCACACCTTC CASTPATCASHTF TRBV28 NA NA TRBJ1-2
TGCGCCAGCAGCCAAGAACTAGCGGGAGTGGGTACGCAGTATTTT CASSQELAGVGTQYF TRBV4-3 TRBD2 NA TRBJ2-3
TGTGCCAGCAGCCAAGAGGGACAGGGGAACTACGAGCAGTACTTC CASSQEGQGNYEQYF TRBV14 TRBD1 few TRBJ2-7
TGTGCCAGCAGTTACTCATCGGGTGACGAGCAGTACTTC CASSYSSGDEQYF TRBV6-5 NA NA TRBJ2-7
TGTGCCAGCAGTTTCCAGGGGGCCCGAGGCTACGCCTTC CASSFQGARGYAF TRBV28 TRBD1 few TRBJ1-2
TGTGCCAGCAGCGCCAAGACTAGCGGGAGTACCCGCTACGAGCAGTACTTC CASSAKTSGSTRYEQYF TRBV7-9 TRBD2 NA TRBJ2-7
TGCGCCAGCAGCTTGAAGGGGCAGGTTGGTGAGCAGTACTTC CASSLKGQVGEQYF TRBV5-1 NA NA TRBJ2-7
TGCAGCGTCGGAATGACTAGCGCTCACGACACAGATACGCAGTATTTT CSVGMTSAHDTDTQYF TRBV29-1 TRBD2 NA TRBJ2-3
TGTGCCAGCAGTTCCCGTTACCGAGGGACCGGGGAGCTGTTTTTT CASSSRYRGTGELFF TRBV28 NA NA TRBJ2-2
TGTGCCATCGGGCTAGCGGCCACAGATACGCAGTATTTT CAIGLAATDTQYF TRBV10-3 TRBD2 NA TRBJ2-3
TGTGCCTGGAGTACCCCCCGAGGACAGGGGTTAACTAATGAAAAACTGTTTTTT CAWSTPRGQGLTNEKLFF TRBV30 TRBD1 few TRBJ1-4
TGTGCCAGCAGCCCAAGCGGGGGGAGGCAAGAGACCCAGTACTTC CASSPSGGRQETQYF TRBV7-2 TRBD2 NA TRBJ2-5
TGTGCCAGCAGTTTACATCAAGCAGGGACCAAAAACATTCAGTACTTC CASSLHQAGTKNIQYF TRBV27 NA NA TRBJ2-4
TGCGCCAGCAGCCACACCAGGGGACTAGCTCAAGATACGCAGTATTTT CASSHTRGLAQDTQYF TRBV5-1 TRBD2 NA TRBJ2-3
TGTGCCAGCAGCTTAATAGCGGGAGGGCCGGAAGAGCAGTACTTC CASSLIAGGPEEQYF TRBV7-2 TRBD2 NA TRBJ2-7
TGTGCCAGTACTAGGGGCCGGGAAGCTTTCTTT CASTRGREAFF TRBV19 NA NA TRBJ1-1
TGTGCCAGTAGTATGGCCAGCGGCTTTGCCCACGAGCAGTACTTC CASSMASGFAHEQYF TRBV19 NA few TRBJ2-7
TGCGCCAGCAGCAGGGACAGGGGGCTGACTAATGAAAAACTGTTTTTT CASSRDRGLTNEKLFF TRBV5-1 TRBD1 NA TRBJ1-4
TGTGCCAGCAGTTACTGGGGGACAGGGCTCTACGAGCAGTACTTC CASSYWGTGLYEQYF TRBV6-6 TRBD1 NA TRBJ2-7
TGTGCCAGCAGTGACCCGACAGGGGGCATCGACTATGGCTACACCTTC CASSDPTGGIDYGYTF TRBV6-4 TRBD1 NA TRBJ1-2
TGTGCCAGCAGCTTCACCCAAGGGGCAGGCGTCTCTGGAAACACCATATATTTT CASSFTQGAGVSGNTIYF TRBV11-2 NA NA TRBJ1-3
TGTGCCAGCAGTGAGAAGGGAGAGGGCTATGGCTACACCTTC CASSEKGEGYGYTF TRBV25-1 NA NA TRBJ1-2
TGCGCCAGCAGCTCAGTCCGGGTCCAAGAGACCCAGTACTTC CASSSVRVQETQYF TRBV5-1 NA NA TRBJ2-5
TGCGCCAGCAGTGGTAGCAGGGCCTACGAGCAGTACTTC CASSGSRAYEQYF TRBV10-2 NA NA TRBJ2-7
TGTGCCAGTAGTCTAATACCGGGACAGACATCCTACGAGCAGTACTTC CASSLIPGQTSYEQYF TRBV19 TRBD1 few TRBJ2-7
TGTGCCAGCAGTTTAGTCATAAGGACAGATGGCAATGAGCAGTTCTTC CASSLVIRTDGNEQFF TRBV27 NA NA TRBJ2-1
TGTGCCAGCAGTTATATGCTAGCGGGAGATCGCGAGCAGTACTTC CASSYMLAGDREQYF TRBV6-6 TRBD2 NA TRBJ2-7
TGTGCCAGCAGCTTAGAAGGGCCGACTAGCGGCACAGATACGCAGTATTTT CASSLEGPTSGTDTQYF TRBV11-3 TRBD2 NA TRBJ2-3
TGTGCCAGCAGTATCACAGGGAGCTATGGCTACACCTTC CASSITGSYGYTF TRBV27 NA NA TRBJ1-2
TGTGCCACCAGAACGAGACTCCGGGGAGAGGTCAATGAGCAGTTCTTC CATRTRLRGEVNEQFF TRBV15 NA NA TRBJ2-1
TGCGCCAGCAGCTTGGTAAGCGCCCTTTCCTACGAGCAGTACTTC CASSLVSALSYEQYF TRBV5-1 NA NA TRBJ2-7
TGTGCCAGCTCACCTTCCGGGACAGTGGCGGGTGAAGCTTTCTTT CASSPSGTVAGEAFF TRBV18 TRBD1 NA TRBJ1-1
TGTGCCAGCAGTTACTCGCCCGGGACCTACGAGCAGTACTTC CASSYSPGTYEQYF TRBV6-6 NA NA TRBJ2-7
TGCAGTGCTAAGCGGGGAGATACGCAGTATTTT CSAKRGDTQYF TRBV20-1 TRBD2 NA TRBJ2-3
TGTGCCAGCAGTGAAGCAGTAGGGCGGGAGGGCACCGGGGAGCTGTTTTTT CASSEAVGREGTGELFF TRBV6-1 TRBD2 NA TRBJ2-2
TGTGCCAGCAGTTACTCCCGCGAGAGAGGAGAGACCCAGTACTTC CASSYSRERGETQYF TRBV6-5 NA NA TRBJ2-5
TGTGCCAGCAGCTTTTTAGCTCGAGGGTACCAAGAGACCCAGTACTTC CASSFLARGYQETQYF TRBV5-4 NA NA TRBJ2-5
TGTGCCAGCAGCGTAGATATGGGAGCCCACGAGCAGTACTTC CASSVDMGAHEQYF TRBV9 NA few TRBJ2-7
TGTGCCAGCAGTTGGACTAGTGCGGCCTACGAGCAGTACTTC CASSWTSAAYEQYF TRBV27 TRBD2 NA TRBJ2-7
TGTGCCAGCAGTTCATGGACAGTCCATGCCTCCTACGAGCAGTACTTC CASSSWTVHASYEQYF TRBV28 NA NA TRBJ2-7
TGCAGCGTTGAAGAGATTGGACAGGCCCTCGGCTATGGCTACACCTTC CSVEEIGQALGYGYTF TRBV29-1 TRBD1 NA TRBJ1-2
TGTGCCAGCAGCCAAAAAGTCCCGGGACACAGTTTAGCCTACGAGCAGTACTTC CASSQKVPGHSLAYEQYF TRBV14 NA NA TRBJ2-7
TGTGCCAGCAGCAACCGGGAAAGCACAGATACGCAGTATTTT CASSNRESTDTQYF TRBV21-1 NA NA TRBJ2-3
TGTGCCAGCAGTTCCAGGACAGATACGCAGTATTTT CASSSRTDTQYF TRBV27 NA NA TRBJ2-3
TGTGCCAGCCACCCAGCACAGGGCTCTGGGGCCAACGTCCTGACTTTC CASHPAQGSGANVLTF TRBV14 NA NA TRBJ2-6
TGTGCCAGCCGCCCAGGACTAGCGGTCCAAGAGACCCAGTACTTC CASRPGLAVQETQYF TRBV5-6 TRBD2 NA TRBJ2-5
TGTGCCAGCAGCTTGGGCTCGGCACTTTTCGGGGCAGATACGCAGTATTTT CASSLGSALFGADTQYF TRBV5-5 NA NA TRBJ2-3
TGTGCCAGCAGCTTCGGTCGGACTAATGAAAAACTGTTTTTT CASSFGRTNEKLFF TRBV11-3 NA NA TRBJ1-4
TGTGCCATCAGTGGGGGAAGCGGGAGGGCCTACGAGCAGTACTTC CAISGGSGRAYEQYF TRBV10-3 TRBD2 NA TRBJ2-7